Presented here are 32 T cell receptor beta chains from one specimen sequenced in a study of T cell responses to AZD1222 COVID-19 vaccine. Using immunoSEQ multiplex PCR, the repertoire was profiled, and TCRdb retains in-frame clones only, with some absent. The table shows approximately 150,000 clones, with 87% occurring only once. Sequencing used peripheral blood, obtained on day 0 of AZD1222 vaccination. The origin of the receptors is an adult in good health.

Comment on this clone: An end of the junction does not agree with germline; a read error may underlie this. The V and J genes are TRBV6-1 and TRBJ1-2; D possibly corresponds to TRBD1 (5 bases). The CDR3 is 18 amino acids. CDR1 and CDR2 from the germline V gene are MNHNS and SASEGT. The CDR3: CASREGPGKSLSVIGYTF. CDR3 DNA sequence: TGTGCCAGCAGAGAAGGGCCAGGGAAATCTTTATCCGTAATCGGCTACACCTTC.

The count of this clone is one. The rearrangement joins TRBV28 to TRBJ1-4, with D perhaps TRBD1 (5 bases). With 5 bases removed from V and 0 bases from J, the gap between germline ends came to 10 bases. Per the germline V gene, CDR1 is MDHEN and CDR2 is SYDVKM. This CDR3 is built from 15 residues. The CDR3 DNA is TGTGCCAGCAGTCTCGACAGCACAACTAATGAAAAACTGTTTTTT. It specifies CASSLDSTTNEKLFF. The entire variable domain, with the rest obtained from reference TRBV28 and TRBJ1-4, is as follows: DVKVTQSSRYLVKRTGEKVFLECVQDMDHENMFWYRQDPGLGLRLIYFSYDVKMKEKGDIPEGYSVSREKKERFSLILESASTNQTSMYLCASSLDSTTNEKLFFGSGTQLSVL.

This clone is a singleton in its sample. The chain links TRBV6-5 to TRBJ2-7, with D perhaps TRBD1 (6 bases). The ends were cut back, 7 bases at V and 0 bases at J, with 10 bases in the middle. The germline V gene has CDR1 MNHEY and CDR2 SVGAGI. The CDR3 runs 13 residues. The CDR3 DNA sequence: TGTGCCAGCACCCGGACAGACTCCTACGAGCAGTACTTC. The encoded protein is CASTRTDSYEQYF.

The chain recombines TRBV11-2 with TRBJ1-2; perhaps TRBD1 as D (6 bases). The CDR3 contains 14 residues. V lost 1 base, J lost 8 bases, and 14 bases lay in between. Germline loops: CDR1 SGHAT, CDR2 FQNNGV. The CDR3 coding sequence is TGTGCCAGCAGCTTAGCCTCAAGAGGGGGAGGCTACACCTTC. This sequence encodes CASSLASRGGGYTF.

The chain couples TRBV12-5 to TRBJ2-1, with 7 bases matching TRBD2. V lost 4 bases to trimming and J lost 5 bases; unmatched junction nucleotides: 8. CDR1 is LGHNT and CDR2 is FRNRAP in the germline V gene. The CDR3 has 15 amino acids. The CDR3 coding sequence is TGTGCTAGTGGTTCTAGACTAGCCGGTGACAATGAGCAGTTCTTC. Translation gives CASGSRLAGDNEQFF.

This chain links TRBV20-1 with TRBJ2-5; D is unresolved. The CDR3 spans 11 residues. The germline CDR1 and CDR2 sequences are DFQATT and SNEGSKA (reference sequence). V gave up 4 bases and J gave up 7 bases, with 10 bases separating them. Written as DNA, the CDR3 is TGCAGTGCTAACCCCGGTCCGACCCAGTACTTC. Translating it yields CSANPGPTQYF.

The V gene is TRBV6-5, the J gene TRBJ2-7; D not resolved. CDR1 MNHEY and CDR2 SVGAGI come from the germline V gene. V was trimmed by 4 bases and J by 3 bases, leaving 16 bases between them. CDR3 size: 15 residues. The CDR3 nucleotides are TGTGCCAGCAGTTCCCCAGGACGCGTAGGCTACGAGCAGTACTTC. Protein: CASSSPGRVGYEQYF.

This clone was detected only once. Here the CDR3 DNA reads TGCGCCAGCAGCTTGGCCCCACGGGAGACCTACGAGCAGTACTTC. Protein sequence: CASSLAPRETYEQYF. The J gene is TRBJ2-7, the V gene TRBV5-1, with D perhaps TRBD2 (6 bases). V lost 0 bases and J 2 bases, leaving 12 bases between the germline ends. The CDR3 runs to 15 residues. The germline CDR1 and CDR2 sequences are SGHRS and YFSETQ.

V and J are TRBV7-2 and TRBJ1-6; 9 bases are shared with TRBD1. Germline-derived CDR1 and CDR2 are SGHTA and FQGNSA. The CDR3 is 16 residues long. Trimming at V came to 3 bases and at J to 5 bases, leaving 5 bases not matched to a gene. The chain's CDR3 is CASSFVTGGNNSPLHF. CDR3 in DNA: TGTGCCAGCAGCTTTGTGACAGGGGGTAATAATTCACCCCTCCACTTT.

This chain links TRBV7-6 with TRBJ2-2; 9 bases map to TRBD2. The V and J ends lost 2 bases and 4 bases, in that order; junction bases with no gene match: 5. The CDR3 is made up of 16 amino acids. The germline V gene has CDR1 SGHVS and CDR2 FNYEAQ. CDR3 in amino acids: CASSLTPSGTTGELFF. In DNA, the CDR3 is TGTGCCAGCAGCTTAACCCCTAGCGGGACCACCGGGGAGCTGTTTTTT.

The V and J genes are TRBV5-5 and TRBJ2-3; unclear D gene. The CDR3 extends over 13 amino acids. The V and J ends lost 1 base and 0 bases respectively, with 3 bases between them. Germline V gives CDR1 SGHKS, CDR2 YYEKEE (reference sequence). The chain's CDR3 is CASSLQSTDTQYF. As DNA, the CDR3 is TGTGCCAGCAGCTTGCAGAGCACAGATACGCAGTATTTT. Looking up the rest from reference TRBV5-5 and TRBJ2-3 gives the full variable domain: DAGVTQSPTHLIKTRGQQVTLRCSPISGHKSVSWYQQVLGQGPQFIFQYYEKEERGRGNFPDRFSARQFPNYSSELNVNALLLGDSALYLCASSLQSTDTQYFGPGTRLTVL.

The V gene is TRBV11-3, the J gene TRBJ2-1; D uncertain. The germline V gene encodes CDR1 SGHNT and CDR2 YENEEA. The CDR3 is 15 amino acids. V lost 3 bases, J lost 0 bases, and 9 bases lay in between. This CDR3 reads CASSFPPHSYNEQFF. The CDR3 DNA sequence: TGTGCCAGCAGCTTCCCACCGCACTCCTACAATGAGCAGTTCTTC. The whole variable domain, remainder taken from reference TRBV11-3 and TRBJ2-1, is EAGVVQSPRYKIIEKKQPVAFWCNPISGHNTLYWYLQNLGQGPELLIRYENEEAVDDSQLPKDRFSAERLKGVDSTLKIQPAELGDSAVYLCASSFPPHSYNEQFFGPGTRLTVL.

The V call is TRBV12-3 or TRBV12-4, the J call TRBJ2-7; perhaps TRBD2 as D (5 bases). Between the trimmed V and J ends, which lost 7 bases and 6 bases, there was a span of 13 bases. The CDR3 totals 12 residues. CDR3 nucleotide sequence: TGTGCCAGCACCCTGTCAGAGGGCGAGCAGTACTTC. It specifies CASTLSEGEQYF.

V is TRBV28 and J is TRBJ2-7; D might be TRBD1 (6 bases). The V gene lost 3 bases and the J gene lost 0 bases, with 21 bases spanning the gap. The CDR3 totals 18 residues. Germline V CDR1 and CDR2: MDHEN, SYDVKM. The CDR3 reads CASSFGTNTGFSSYEQYF. DNA of the CDR3: TGTGCCAGCAGTTTTGGCACTAACACAGGGTTTAGCTCCTACGAGCAGTACTTC.

The chain carries TRBV19 and TRBJ1-1; no reliable D call. Germline V gives CDR1 LNHDA, CDR2 SQIVND (reference sequence). This CDR3 region has 14 residues. Trimming stripped 0 bases from V and 1 base from J, with 6 bases between. The CDR3, as DNA: TGTGCCAGTAGTATAGAATCAGAGAACACTGAAGCTTTCTTT. Amino acid sequence: CASSIESENTEAFF.

This chain links TRBV7-9 with TRBJ2-7; 8 bases are a match to TRBD2. Germline V gene data show CDR1 as SEHNR and CDR2 as FQNEAQ (reference sequence). V lost 1 base to trimming and J lost 1 base; unmatched junction nucleotides: 0. The CDR3 is 14 residues long. This chain's CDR3 is CASSLVAGSYEQYF. CDR3 nucleotides: TGTGCCAGCAGCTTAGTAGCGGGATCCTACGAGCAGTACTTC.

The V and J genes are TRBV7-3 and TRBJ2-7; TRBD2 matches 8 bases. The length of the CDR3 is 15 residues. The V and J ends lost 2 bases and 0 bases, in that order; junction bases with no gene match: 3. The germline CDR1 and CDR2 sequences are SGHTA and FQGTGA. For the CDR3, the DNA is TGTGCCAGCAGCTTAGGGAGCGGGAGCTCCTACGAGCAGTACTTC. Translated, it gives CASSLGSGSSYEQYF.

The count of this clone is one. CDR3 nucleotide sequence: TGTGCCAGCAAACCACAGGTGAACACCGGGGAGCTGTTTTTT. Residues: CASKPQVNTGELFF. This chain joins TRBV28 and TRBJ2-2; TRBD1 might be the D (5 bases). Germline CDR1 is MDHEN and CDR2 is SYDVKM. V lost 7 bases and J 1 base, leaving 10 bases between the germline ends. The CDR3 contains 14 residues.

This chain uses TRBV2 with TRBJ2-1, with 13 bases identical to TRBD2. J lost 4 bases, V lost 10 bases, and 4 bases had no gene match. Germline assignment: CDR1 SNHLY and CDR2 FYNNEI. This CDR3 spans 14 amino acids. In DNA, the CDR3 is TGTGCCACGGGGACTAGCGGGAAATACAATGAGCAGTTCTTC. This encodes CATGTSGKYNEQFF.

The chain joins TRBV2 to TRBJ2-7; 8 bases map to TRBD1. The CDR3 extends over 15 amino acids. CDR1 SNHLY and CDR2 FYNNEI come from the germline V gene. V shed 3 bases, J shed 2 bases, and the junction held 6 bases outside the gene matches. CDR3 DNA: TGTGCCAGCAGTGATCCGCAGGGGGCGGCCTACGAGCAGTACTTC. Its protein is CASSDPQGAAYEQYF.

The J gene is TRBJ1-1, the V gene TRBV7-2; TRBD1 might be the D (5 bases). The CDR3 is made up of 15 amino acids. Per germline, CDR1 SGHTA and CDR2 FQGNSA. V lost 1 base to trimming and J lost 0 bases, with 9 bases between them. The CDR3 DNA sequence: TGTGCCAGCAGCTTAGGGGGACCGATGAACACTGAAGCTTTCTTT. Translating it yields CASSLGGPMNTEAFF. Full variable domain (outside the CDR3, taken from reference TRBV7-2 and TRBJ1-1): GAGVSQSPSNKVTEKGKDVELRCDPISGHTALYWYRQSLGQGLEFLIYFQGNSAPDKSGLPSDRFSAERTGGSVSTLTIQRTQQEDSAVYLCASSLGGPMNTEAFFGQGTRLTVV.

The rearrangement uses TRBV2 and TRBJ2-5, with D hard to call. Trimming took off 5 bases at V and 3 bases at J, with 4 bases between the two ends. The CDR3 totals 11 residues. CDR1 and CDR2 (germline): SNHLY, FYNNEI. The CDR3 DNA reads TGTGCCAGCAGTTCTAAAGAGACCCAGTACTTC. This sequence encodes CASSSKETQYF.

The chain uses TRBV19 and TRBJ1-1; 10 bases map to TRBD1. Germline V gene lookup returns CDR1 LNHDA and CDR2 SQIVND (reference sequence). V lost 6 bases and J lost 2; bases outside the gene matches: 15. This CDR3 contains 18 residues. The CDR3 DNA reads as TGTGCCAGTAGGGTTCGATATGGGGACAGGGGACGAAACACTGAAGCTTTCTTT. Its protein product is CASRVRYGDRGRNTEAFF.

The chain carries TRBV18 and TRBJ1-4; 7 bases match TRBD1. Germline trimming cut 2 bases from V and 5 bases from J; bases unmatched to any gene: 8. The germline V gene encodes CDR1 KGHSH and CDR2 LQKENI. The CDR3 is 16 amino acids. The CDR3 DNA follows: TGTGCCAGCTCACCAAATGTGGCAGGGGGAAATGAAAAACTGTTTTTT. Its protein product is CASSPNVAGGNEKLFF. Combining the CDR3 with reference TRBV18 and TRBJ1-4 gives the whole variable domain NAGVMQNPRHLVRRRGQEARLRCSPMKGHSHVYWYRQLPEEGLKFMVYLQKENIIDESGMPKERFSAEFPKEGPSILRIQQVVRGDSAAYFCASSPNVAGGNEKLFFGSGTQLSVL.

The CDR3 DNA reads TGTGTCAGAAGCTTAGATCTGCGGGAGGGTAATGAGCAGTTCTTC. Translation: CVRSLDLREGNEQFF. V and J are TRBV7-5 and TRBJ2-1; the table gives TRBD2 as D, unverified against the DNA. TRBV7-5 is termed a pseudogene. This CDR3 has 15 residues.

V gene TRBV10-3 combines with J gene TRBJ1-3; TRBD1 is a possible D gene (5 bases). Deletions cut 4 bases from V and 0 bases from J, with 13 bases between. CDR1 and CDR2 from the germline V gene are ENHRY and SYGVKD. There are 16 residues in the CDR3. CDR3 sequence (DNA): TGTGCCATCAGTGGGGGGACTCAGAGCTCTGGAAACACCATATATTTT. It encodes CAISGGTQSSGNTIYF.

This clone was found a few times. The chain employs TRBV2 and TRBJ1-1, with D tentatively TRBD1 (6 bases). Trimming stripped 7 bases from V and 1 base from J, with 19 bases between. Germline V CDR1 and CDR2: SNHLY, FYNNEI. The CDR3 sequence is 16 residues long. Here the CDR3 reads CASTQGRGIGNTEAFF. The CDR3 coding sequence is TGTGCCAGCACCCAAGGCAGGGGCATAGGGAACACTGAAGCTTTCTTT.

The V and J genes are TRBV18 and TRBJ2-3, with 7 nucleotides matching TRBD1. This CDR3 contains 15 residues. Trimming at V came to 4 bases and at J to 3 bases, leaving 7 bases not matched to a gene. Germline V gene sequence: CDR1 KGHSH, CDR2 LQKENI. The CDR3 loop reads CASSLRQGATDTQYF. Here the CDR3 DNA reads TGTGCCAGCTCACTCCGACAGGGTGCAACAGATACGCAGTATTTT. The entire variable domain, with the rest obtained from reference TRBV18 and TRBJ2-3, is as follows: NAGVMQNPRHLVRRRGQEARLRCSPMKGHSHVYWYRQLPEEGLKFMVYLQKENIIDESGMPKERFSAEFPKEGPSILRIQQVVRGDSAAYFCASSLRQGATDTQYFGPGTRLTVL.

The chain joins TRBV19 to TRBJ2-5; 8 nucleotides line up with TRBD1. V lost 5 bases and J lost 5; bases outside the gene matches: 7. Germline V lookup: CDR1 LNHDA, CDR2 SQIVND (reference sequence). The CDR3 totals 14 residues. CDR3 nucleotides: TGTGCCAGTAGTTCCCGGACAGGGTGGGAGACCCAGTACTTC. It yields the protein CASSSRTGWETQYF.

The V call is TRBV5-8, the J call TRBJ2-3; D is perhaps TRBD1 (7 bases). The V and J ends lost 5 bases and 2 bases respectively, with 15 bases between them. CDR3 length equals 15 residues. CDR1 and CDR2 from the germline V gene are SGHTS and YDEGEE. CDR3 coding DNA: TGTGCCAGCAGTATCCAGGGGGGACACACAGATACGCAGTATTTT. Translating gives CASSIQGGHTDTQYF.

This chain connects TRBV30 to TRBJ1-5, with D perhaps matching TRBD1 (5 bases). Looked up from germline, CDR1 is GTSNPN and CDR2 is SVGIG (reference sequence). Trimming took off 0 bases at V and 6 bases at J, with 18 bases between the two ends. The CDR3 totals 16 residues. The CDR3 sequence: CAWSVFGRGEGQPQHF. The CDR3 coding sequence is TGTGCCTGGAGTGTCTTCGGTCGAGGGGAGGGTCAGCCCCAGCATTTT. Filled out from reference TRBV30 and TRBJ1-5, the complete variable domain reads SQTIHQWPATLVQPVGSPLSLECTVEGTSNPNLYWYRQAAGRGLQLLFYSVGIGQISSEVPQNLSASRPQDRQFILSSKKLLLSDSGFYLCAWSVFGRGEGQPQHFGDGTRLSIL.

The CDR3 coding sequence is TGTGCCAGCAAGGGTAGGGGGCCGAACACCGGGGAGCTGTTTTTT. It specifies CASKGRGPNTGELFF. This chain joins TRBV6-5 and TRBJ2-2; 7 bases fit TRBD1. The CDR3 covers 15 residues. The germline V gene has CDR1 MNHEY and CDR2 SVGAGI. Trimming cost V 7 bases and J 0 bases; bases outside gene matches: 5.